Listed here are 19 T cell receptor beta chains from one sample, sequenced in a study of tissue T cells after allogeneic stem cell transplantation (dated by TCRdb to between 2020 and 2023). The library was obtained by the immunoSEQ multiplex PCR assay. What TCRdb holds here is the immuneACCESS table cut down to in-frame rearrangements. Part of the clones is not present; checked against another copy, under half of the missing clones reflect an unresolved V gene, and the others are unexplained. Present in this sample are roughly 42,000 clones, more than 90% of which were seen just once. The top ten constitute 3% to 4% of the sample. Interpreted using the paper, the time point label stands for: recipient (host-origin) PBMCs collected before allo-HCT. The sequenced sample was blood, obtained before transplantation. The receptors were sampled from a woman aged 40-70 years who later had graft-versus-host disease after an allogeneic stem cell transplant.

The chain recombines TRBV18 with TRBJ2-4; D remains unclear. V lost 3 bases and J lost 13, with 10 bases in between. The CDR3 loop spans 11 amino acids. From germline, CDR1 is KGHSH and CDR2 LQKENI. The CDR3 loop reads CASSPDITQYF. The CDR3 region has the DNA TGTGCCAGCTCACCCGATATCACACAGTACTTC.

CDR3 DNA: TGCGCCAGCAGCTTGGGACAGGCCACCGGGGAGCTGTTTTTT. Protein sequence: CASSLGQATGELFF. The V call is TRBV5-1, the J call TRBJ2-2, with D possibly TRBD1 on 6 matching bases. Trimming left V 0 bases short and J 4 bases short, with 7 bases between. Germline V lookup: CDR1 SGHRS, CDR2 YFSETQ. The CDR3 runs 14 residues.

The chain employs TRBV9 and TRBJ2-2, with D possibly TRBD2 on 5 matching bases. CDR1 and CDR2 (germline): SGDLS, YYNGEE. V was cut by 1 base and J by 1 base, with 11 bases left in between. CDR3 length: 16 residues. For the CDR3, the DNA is TGTGCCAGCAGCGTATGGGCGGGCCTGAACACCGGGGAGCTGTTTTTT. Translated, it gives CASSVWAGLNTGELFF.

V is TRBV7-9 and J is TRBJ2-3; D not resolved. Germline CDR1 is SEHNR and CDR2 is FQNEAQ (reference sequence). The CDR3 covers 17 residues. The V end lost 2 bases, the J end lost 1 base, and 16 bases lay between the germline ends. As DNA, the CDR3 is TGTGCCAGCAGCTTAAGAACTTCTGGGATAGGCACAGATACGCAGTATTTT. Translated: CASSLRTSGIGTDTQYF.

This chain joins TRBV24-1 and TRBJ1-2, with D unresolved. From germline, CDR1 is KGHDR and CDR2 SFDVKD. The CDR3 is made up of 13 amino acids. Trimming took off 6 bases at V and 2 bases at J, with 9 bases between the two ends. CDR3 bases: TGTGCCACCAGTCGTGGAACAAACTATGGCTACACCTTC. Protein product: CATSRGTNYGYTF.

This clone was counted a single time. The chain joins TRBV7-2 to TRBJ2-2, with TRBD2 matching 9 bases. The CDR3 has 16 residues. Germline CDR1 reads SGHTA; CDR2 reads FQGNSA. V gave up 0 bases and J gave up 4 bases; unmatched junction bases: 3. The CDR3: CASSLASGSGTGELFF. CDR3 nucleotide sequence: TGTGCCAGCAGCTTAGCTAGCGGGAGCGGCACCGGGGAGCTGTTTTTT.

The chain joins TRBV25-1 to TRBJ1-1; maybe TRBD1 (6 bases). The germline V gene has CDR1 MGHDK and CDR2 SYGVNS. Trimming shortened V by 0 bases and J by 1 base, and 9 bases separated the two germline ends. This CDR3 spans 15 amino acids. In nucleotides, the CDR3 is TGTGCCAGCAGTGAATATGAGGGGGAGAACACTGAAGCTTTCTTT. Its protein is CASSEYEGENTEAFF.

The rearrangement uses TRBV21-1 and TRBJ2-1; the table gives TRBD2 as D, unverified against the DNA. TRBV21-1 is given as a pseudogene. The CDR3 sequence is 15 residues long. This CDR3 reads CASSKGGLAPTEQFF. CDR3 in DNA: TGTGCCAGCAGCAAAGGGGGACTAGCGCCAACTGAGCAGTTCTTC.

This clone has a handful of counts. Written as DNA, the CDR3 is TGTGCCAGCCTCCGGGACAGGGGGCTTGAGCAGTACTTC. Translated: CASLRDRGLEQYF. V is TRBV2 and J is TRBJ2-7; 12 bases line up with TRBD1. The CDR3 contains 13 residues. CDR1 and CDR2 (germline): SNHLY, FYNNEI. Trimming cost V 8 bases and J 7 bases; bases outside gene matches: 6. The full variable domain, in which reference TRBV2 and TRBJ2-7 provide the parts outside the CDR3, is EPEVTQTPSHQVTQMGQEVILRCVPISNHLYFYWYRQILGQKVEFLVSFYNNEISEKSEIFDDQFSVERPDGSNFTLKIRSTKLEDSAMYFCASLRDRGLEQYFGPGTRLTVT.

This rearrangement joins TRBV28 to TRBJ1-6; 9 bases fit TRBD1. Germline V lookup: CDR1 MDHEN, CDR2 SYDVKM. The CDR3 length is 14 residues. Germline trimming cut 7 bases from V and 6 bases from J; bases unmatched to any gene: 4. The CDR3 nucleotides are TGTGCCAGCAATCTGGACAGGGGTAATTCACCCCTCCACTTT. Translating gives CASNLDRGNSPLHF.

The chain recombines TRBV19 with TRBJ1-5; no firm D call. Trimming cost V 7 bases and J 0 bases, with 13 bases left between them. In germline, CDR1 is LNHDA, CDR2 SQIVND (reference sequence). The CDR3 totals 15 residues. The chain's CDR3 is CASTGTDYSNQPQHF. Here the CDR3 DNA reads TGTGCCAGTACCGGAACAGATTATAGCAATCAGCCCCAGCATTTT.

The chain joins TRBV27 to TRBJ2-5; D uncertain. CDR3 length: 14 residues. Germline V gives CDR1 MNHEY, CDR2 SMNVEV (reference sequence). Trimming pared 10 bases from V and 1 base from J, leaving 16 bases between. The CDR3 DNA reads TGTGCCACCCGCGAGCCAGGCTTCCAAGAGACCCAGTACTTC. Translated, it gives CATREPGFQETQYF.

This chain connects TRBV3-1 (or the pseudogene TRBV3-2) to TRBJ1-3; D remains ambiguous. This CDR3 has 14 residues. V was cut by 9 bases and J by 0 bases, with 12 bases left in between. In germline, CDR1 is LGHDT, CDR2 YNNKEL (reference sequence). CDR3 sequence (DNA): TGTGCCAGTCTTCCGGGTAGCTCTGGAAACACCATATATTTT. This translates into CASLPGSSGNTIYF.

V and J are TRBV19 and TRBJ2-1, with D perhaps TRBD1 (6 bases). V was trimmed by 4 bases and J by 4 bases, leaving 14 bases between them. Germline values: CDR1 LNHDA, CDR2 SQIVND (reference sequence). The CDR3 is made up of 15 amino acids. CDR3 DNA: TGTGCCAGTAGTAAGTCGCAGGGGCGTTACAATGAGCAGTTCTTC. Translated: CASSKSQGRYNEQFF.

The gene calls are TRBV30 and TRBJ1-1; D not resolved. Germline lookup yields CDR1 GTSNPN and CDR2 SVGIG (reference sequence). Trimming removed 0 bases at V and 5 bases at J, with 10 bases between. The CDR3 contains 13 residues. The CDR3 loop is CAWSVQTMTEAFF. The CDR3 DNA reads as TGTGCCTGGAGTGTACAGACTATGACTGAAGCTTTCTTT.

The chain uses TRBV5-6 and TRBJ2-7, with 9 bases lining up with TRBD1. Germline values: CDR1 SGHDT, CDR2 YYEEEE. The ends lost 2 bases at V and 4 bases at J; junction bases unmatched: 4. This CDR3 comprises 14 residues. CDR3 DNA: TGTGCCAGCAGCTTTGTGGACAGGGGATACGAGCAGTACTTC. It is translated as CASSFVDRGYEQYF.

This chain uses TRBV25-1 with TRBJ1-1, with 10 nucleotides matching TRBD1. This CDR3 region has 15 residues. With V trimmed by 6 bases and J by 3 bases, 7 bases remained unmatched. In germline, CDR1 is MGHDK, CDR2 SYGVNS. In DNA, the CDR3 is TGTGCCAGCAGAGGGACAGGGGTGCTATACACTGAAGCTTTCTTT. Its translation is CASRGTGVLYTEAFF.

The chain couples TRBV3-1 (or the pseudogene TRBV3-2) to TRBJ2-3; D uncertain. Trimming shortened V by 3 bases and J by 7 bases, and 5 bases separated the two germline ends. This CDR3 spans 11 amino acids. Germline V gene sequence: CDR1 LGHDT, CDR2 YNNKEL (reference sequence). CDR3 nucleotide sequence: TGTGCCAGCAGCCAGGGCAATACGCAGTATTTT. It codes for CASSQGNTQYF.

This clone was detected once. CDR3 coding DNA: TGTGCCAGCAGCCGATCCGGTGGAAACACCATATATTTT. Translation gives CASSRSGGNTIYF. The chain couples TRBV27 to TRBJ1-3; D is uncertain. Germline V gene lookup returns CDR1 MNHEY and CDR2 SMNVEV (reference sequence). The germline V and J ends were trimmed by 6 bases and 3 bases, with 9 bases remaining between them. The CDR3 is made up of 13 amino acids.